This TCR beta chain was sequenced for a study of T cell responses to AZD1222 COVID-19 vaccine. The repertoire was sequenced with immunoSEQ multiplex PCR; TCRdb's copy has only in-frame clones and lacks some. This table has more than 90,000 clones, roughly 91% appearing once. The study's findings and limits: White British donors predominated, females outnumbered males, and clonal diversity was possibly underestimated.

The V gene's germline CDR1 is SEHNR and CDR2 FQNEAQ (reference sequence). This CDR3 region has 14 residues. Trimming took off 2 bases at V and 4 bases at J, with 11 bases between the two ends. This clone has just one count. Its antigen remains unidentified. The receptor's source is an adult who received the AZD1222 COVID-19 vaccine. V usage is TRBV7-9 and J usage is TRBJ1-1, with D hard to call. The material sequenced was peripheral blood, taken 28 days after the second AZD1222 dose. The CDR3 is CASSLRRLTTEAFF. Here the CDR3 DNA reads TGTGCCAGCAGCTTACGCAGGTTAACCACTGAAGCTTTCTTT.